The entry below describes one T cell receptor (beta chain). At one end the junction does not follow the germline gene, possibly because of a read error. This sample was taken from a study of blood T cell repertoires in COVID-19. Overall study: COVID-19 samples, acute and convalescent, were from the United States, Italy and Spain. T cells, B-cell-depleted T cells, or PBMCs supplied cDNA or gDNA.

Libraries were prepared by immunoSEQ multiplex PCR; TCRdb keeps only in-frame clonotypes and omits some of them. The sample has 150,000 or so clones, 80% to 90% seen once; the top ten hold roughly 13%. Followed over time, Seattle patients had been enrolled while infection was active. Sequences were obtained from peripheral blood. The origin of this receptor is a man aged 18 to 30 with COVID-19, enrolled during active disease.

The CDR3 is CASTLTPSQGPTGELFF. In DNA form, the CDR3 reads TGTGCCAGCACCTTAACTCCCTCTCAGGGGCCCACCGGGGAGCTGTTTTTT. The chain joins TRBV7-9 to TRBJ2-2, with a weak D call TRBD1 (6 bases). CDR1 is SEHNR, CDR2 FQNEAQ, per germline (reference sequence). The CDR3 spans 17 residues.